A single sample gave rise to the 24 T cell receptor beta chains below, sequenced in a study of cytomegalovirus exposure and HLA in healthy donors. The PCR contained 60 Vbeta and 13 Jbeta primers. Libraries were prepared by immunoSEQ multiplex PCR; TCRdb keeps only in-frame clonotypes and omits some of them. Among 150,000 to 200,000 clones listed, 78% were seen once. Sequencing was performed on PBMCs. The receptors were gathered from a woman in her thirties or forties in good health and CMV-seronegative.

CDR3: CASSSTDNSPLHF. CDR3 sequence (DNA): TGTGCCAGCAGTTCGACAGATAATTCACCCCTCCACTTT. The genes are TRBV6-5 and TRBJ1-6, with D possibly being TRBD1 (5 bases). This CDR3 is built from 13 residues. The V and J ends lost 4 bases and 5 bases respectively, with 6 bases between them. Germline-derived CDR1 and CDR2 are MNHEY and SVGAGI.

The chain links TRBV28 to TRBJ2-7, with D hard to call. The CDR3 extends over 12 amino acids. CDR1 is MDHEN and CDR2 is SYDVKM in the germline V gene. Trimming cost V 5 bases and J 2 bases, with 7 bases left between them. CDR3 DNA sequence: TGTGCCAGCAGTGCGGCAACCTACGAGCAGTACTTC. This encodes CASSAATYEQYF.

This clone was seen more than once but under ten times. The chain joins TRBV5-1 to TRBJ1-1; maybe TRBD1 (6 bases). The CDR3 consists of 13 residues. Trimming left V 3 bases short and J 2 bases short, with 8 bases between. Germline V gene lookup returns CDR1 SGHRS and CDR2 YFSETQ. CDR3 in DNA: TGCGCCAGCAGCTGGACAGAAAACACTGAAGCTTTCTTT. This gives the protein CASSWTENTEAFF.

CDR3 loop: CASSLRQSNSPLHF. The CDR3 nucleotides are TGTGCCAGCAGTTTGCGGCAGTCTAATTCACCCCTCCACTTT. J is TRBJ1-6 and V is TRBV28; D remains unclear. From germline, CDR1 is MDHEN and CDR2 SYDVKM. V lost 3 bases and J 6 bases, leaving 9 bases between the germline ends. CDR3 length: 14 amino acids.

The table lists this clone with a few counts. The V and J genes are TRBV7-6 and TRBJ1-2; 8 nucleotides align to TRBD1. The J segment lost 0 bases and the V segment lost 3 bases, leaving 21 bases of the junction unmatched. The CDR3 has 21 amino acids. Germline CDR1 is SGHVS and CDR2 is FNYEAQ. CDR3 sequence (DNA): TGTGCCAGCAGCTTGAGGGGGGGGCTAGGGACAGGTTGGCTTGCTAACTATGGCTACACCTTC. It encodes CASSLRGGLGTGWLANYGYTF.

The rearrangement uses TRBV2 and TRBJ2-3, with TRBD2 matching over 8 bases. The CDR3 loop spans 16 amino acids. Germline loops: CDR1 SNHLY, CDR2 FYNNEI. With V trimmed by 6 bases and J by 1 base, 9 bases remained unmatched. In nucleotides, the CDR3 is TGTGCCAGCAGAGTCGGGGGGGCCCCACGCACAGATACGCAGTATTTT. This gives the protein CASRVGGAPRTDTQYF.

This sequence joins TRBV7-9 and TRBJ2-2; unclear D gene. The V and J ends lost 4 bases and 6 bases respectively, with 9 bases between them. The CDR3 spans 13 residues. Per the germline V gene, CDR1 is SEHNR and CDR2 is FQNEAQ (reference sequence). The CDR3 loop reads CASSSLFAGELFF. Written as DNA, the CDR3 is TGTGCCAGCAGCTCCCTGTTCGCCGGGGAGCTGTTTTTT.

This chain joins TRBV6-5 and TRBJ1-5, with 9 bases identical to TRBD1. V gave up 6 bases and J gave up 7 bases; unmatched junction bases: 4. Germline values: CDR1 MNHEY, CDR2 SVGAGI. The CDR3 is 13 amino acids. Written as DNA, the CDR3 is TGTGCCAGCAGGGACAGGGGAGGACAGCCCCAGCATTTT. Protein: CASRDRGGQPQHF.

This clone was recorded only once. Germline and junction disagree at one end, which may indicate a read error. This chain uses TRBV19 with TRBJ2-1; 8 nucleotides align to TRBD1. Per the germline V gene, CDR1 is LNHDA and CDR2 is SQIVND (reference sequence). This CDR3 is 16 amino acids long. The CDR3 nucleotides read TGTGCCAGTAGGGGCCGAGCAGGGGGCTCCGACAATGAGCAGTTCTTC. This translates into CASRGRAGGSDNEQFF.

The CDR3 reads CASSQVTGGDGYTF. DNA of the CDR3: TGTGCCAGCAGCCAAGTAACAGGGGGTGATGGCTACACCTTC. The V and J genes are TRBV14 and TRBJ1-2, with 8 bases identical to TRBD1. V lost 1 base and J lost 6; bases outside the gene matches: 4. Per germline, CDR1 SGHDN and CDR2 FVKESK. The CDR3 contains 14 residues.

The rearrangement links TRBV4-1 to TRBJ1-5; TRBD1 agrees at 7 bases. CDR3 size: 15 residues. With 1 base clipped from V and 6 bases from J, the junction kept 6 bases outside the gene matches. Germline V gives CDR1 MGHRA, CDR2 YSYEKL. The CDR3: CASSQALDRVQPQHF. The CDR3 nucleotides read TGCGCCAGCAGCCAAGCATTAGACAGGGTTCAGCCCCAGCATTTT.

This clone was counted once. This chain joins TRBV5-1 and TRBJ1-1; perhaps TRBD1 as D (5 bases). Trimming pared 0 bases from V and 0 bases from J, leaving 9 bases between. This CDR3 has 15 residues. Germline values: CDR1 SGHRS, CDR2 YFSETQ. For the CDR3, the DNA is TGCGCCAGCAGCTTGGAGGGGATTCTGAACACTGAAGCTTTCTTT. This sequence encodes CASSLEGILNTEAFF.

This clone has ten or more counts. The genes are TRBV7-9 and TRBJ2-7, with 9 bases fitting TRBD1. J gave up 6 bases and V 0 bases, and 3 bases lay outside the gene matches. This CDR3 has 14 residues. In germline, CDR1 is SEHNR, CDR2 FQNEAQ (reference sequence). The CDR3 loop is CASSLAGQGGEQYF. CDR3 sequence (DNA): TGTGCCAGCAGCTTAGCGGGACAGGGAGGCGAGCAGTACTTC. Combining the CDR3 with reference TRBV7-9 and TRBJ2-7 gives the whole variable domain DTGVSQNPRHKITKRGQNVTFRCDPISEHNRLYWYRQTLGQGPEFLTYFQNEAQLEKSRLLSDRFSAERPKGSFSTLEIQRTEQGDSAMYLCASSLAGQGGEQYFGPGTRLTVT.

The chain carries TRBV28 and TRBJ2-7; 7 nucleotides line up with TRBD2. CDR1 and CDR2 from the germline V gene are MDHEN and SYDVKM. The CDR3 runs to 15 residues. The V and J ends lost 7 bases and 2 bases, in that order; junction bases with no gene match: 11. The chain's CDR3 is CASTYPGLSAYEQYF. Written as DNA, the CDR3 is TGTGCCAGCACCTACCCGGGACTATCTGCCTACGAGCAGTACTTC.

A single count supports this clone. V usage is TRBV4-1 and J usage is TRBJ1-2, with 8 positions matching TRBD1. J lost 8 bases, V lost 2 bases, and 7 bases had no gene match. Germline V CDR1 and CDR2: MGHRA, YSYEKL. The CDR3 is made up of 14 amino acids. CDR3 bases: TGCGCCAGCAGCCAACCCGGGACAGGAAGAGGCTACACCTTC. Its protein product is CASSQPGTGRGYTF.

Regarding this clone: Other DNA sequences in this sample translate to the same CDR3. The chain uses TRBV5-1 and TRBJ2-7; 9 positions match TRBD2. CDR1 and CDR2 from the germline V gene are SGHRS and YFSETQ. V dropped 0 bases and J dropped 7; count of bases not matched to a gene: 5. The CDR3 runs to 14 residues. The CDR3 region has the DNA TGCGCCAGCAGCTTGGTCGCGCGGGGGGGTGAGCAGTACTTC. It is translated as CASSLVARGGEQYF.

The genes are TRBV7-2 and TRBJ2-5, with 9 bases lining up with TRBD2. Germline CDR1 and CDR2: SGHTA and FQGNSA. With 4 bases clipped from V and 0 bases from J, the junction kept 12 bases outside the gene matches. CDR3 length equals 18 residues. The CDR3 sequence: CASSSQPSGGWYQETQYF. The CDR3 DNA reads TGTGCCAGCAGCTCTCAACCCAGCGGGGGGTGGTACCAAGAGACCCAGTACTTC. The whole variable domain, filled in from reference TRBV7-2 and TRBJ2-5, reads GAGVSQSPSNKVTEKGKDVELRCDPISGHTALYWYRQSLGQGLEFLIYFQGNSAPDKSGLPSDRFSAERTGGSVSTLTIQRTQQEDSAVYLCASSSQPSGGWYQETQYFGPGTRLLVL.

The rearrangement uses TRBV5-4 and TRBJ2-7; no definite D call. The CDR3 is 14 residues long. The germline CDR1 and CDR2 sequences are SGHNT and YYREEE (reference sequence). V was shortened by 0 bases and J by 0 bases, with 7 bases between the two germline ends. In DNA form, the CDR3 reads TGTGCCAGCAGCTTGGACAGTACCTCCTACGAGCAGTACTTC. Its translation is CASSLDSTSYEQYF.

This chain uses TRBV18 with TRBJ1-5; D perhaps matches TRBD1 (5 bases). From germline, CDR1 is KGHSH and CDR2 LQKENI. CDR3 length: 13 residues. The CDR3 sequence: CVGANNSNQPQHF. CDR3 nucleotide sequence: TGTGTTGGGGCTAATAATAGCAATCAGCCCCAGCATTTT.

The chain uses TRBV2 and TRBJ2-7; tentatively, D is TRBD2 (6 bases). CDR3 length: 14 residues. V lost 6 bases to trimming and J lost 0 bases, with 12 bases between them. CDR1 and CDR2 from the germline V gene are SNHLY and FYNNEI. This CDR3 is CASRGRLVSYEQYF. In DNA form, the CDR3 reads TGTGCCAGCAGAGGTCGACTAGTCTCCTACGAGCAGTACTTC.

This chain joins TRBV7-9 and TRBJ2-3; D is uncertain. The CDR3 contains 15 residues. CDR1 is SEHNR and CDR2 is FQNEAQ in the germline V gene (reference sequence). V was trimmed by 1 base and J by 0 bases, leaving 8 bases between them. CDR3 amino acids: CASSLVPRSTDTQYF. The CDR3 region has the DNA TGTGCCAGCAGCTTAGTCCCTAGAAGCACAGATACGCAGTATTTT.

The chain links TRBV5-4 to TRBJ1-1; 7 bases are a match to TRBD1. With 4 bases clipped from V and 1 base from J, the junction kept 7 bases outside the gene matches. The germline V gene has CDR1 SGHNT and CDR2 YYREEE (reference sequence). The CDR3 consists of 15 residues. CDR3 nucleotides: TGTGCCAGCAGCACCCGGACAGGAACGAACACTGAAGCTTTCTTT. Amino acid sequence: CASSTRTGTNTEAFF. The complete variable domain, with remaining parts taken from reference TRBV5-4 and TRBJ1-1, reads ETGVTQSPTHLIKTRGQQVTLRCSSQSGHNTVSWYQQALGQGPQFIFQYYREEENGRGNFPPRFSGLQFPNYSSELNVNALELDDSALYLCASSTRTGTNTEAFFGQGTRLTVV.

This clone was counted between two and nine times. The chain has TRBV11-2 and TRBJ1-4, with 9 bases lining up with TRBD1. CDR3 length equals 15 residues. V trimming: 2 bases; J trimming: 7 bases; junction bases outside the gene matches: 5. Germline V gene data show CDR1 as SGHAT and CDR2 as FQNNGV. CDR3 in DNA: TGTGCCAGCAGCTTACACAGGGGGCAGGGTGAAAAACTGTTTTTT. Protein: CASSLHRGQGEKLFF. Variable domain in full (rest from reference TRBV11-2 and TRBJ1-4): EAGVAQSPRYKIIEKRQSVAFWCNPISGHATLYWYQQILGQGPKLLIQFQNNGVVDDSQLPKDRFSAERLKGVDSTLKIQPAKLEDSAVYLCASSLHRGQGEKLFFGSGTQLSVL.

CDR3 region: CASSDPGQGDEQYF. The CDR3 DNA reads TGCGCCAGCAGTGACCCTGGACAGGGGGACGAGCAGTACTTC. The J gene is TRBJ2-5, the V gene TRBV10-1, with 10 positions matching TRBD1. The J call may be wrong; the DNA end is better matched by TRBJ2-7. The germline V gene encodes CDR1 WNHNN and CDR2 SYGVQD (reference sequence). This CDR3 is 14 amino acids long.